The clone carrying this T cell receptor (beta chain) has at least ten counts. Its target is unknown. Attachment of unique molecular identifiers to individual cDNA molecules was performed. TCRdb reprocessed the 5' RACE reads via MiXCR and lists one record per CDR3 protein. Of about 38,000 distinct CDR3 sequences in the sample, approximately 4.6% were seen once. The data stem from a study of early T cells in non-severe SARS-CoV-2 infection. About the study: Whole-blood bulk RNA, unsorted, was sequenced, and chains were unpaired.

Overall study results and limits: VDJdb-based annotation leaned toward anti-spike CD8 responses and missed private and CD4 specificities.

V lost 0 bases to trimming and J lost 8 bases, with 19 bases between them. CDR1 SGDLS and CDR2 YYNGEE come from the germline V gene. This CDR3 has 16 amino acids. J is TRBJ2-3 and V is TRBV9; D is uncertain. This receptor was obtained from an adult who was a healthcare worker with PCR-confirmed SARS-CoV-2 infection or an uninfected control (not recorded which). The sample was whole blood. In nucleotides, the CDR3 is TGTGCCAGCAGCGTAGGCGCAGCAGACGCACAAGGTACGCAGTATTTT. Protein: CASSVGAADAQGTQYF.